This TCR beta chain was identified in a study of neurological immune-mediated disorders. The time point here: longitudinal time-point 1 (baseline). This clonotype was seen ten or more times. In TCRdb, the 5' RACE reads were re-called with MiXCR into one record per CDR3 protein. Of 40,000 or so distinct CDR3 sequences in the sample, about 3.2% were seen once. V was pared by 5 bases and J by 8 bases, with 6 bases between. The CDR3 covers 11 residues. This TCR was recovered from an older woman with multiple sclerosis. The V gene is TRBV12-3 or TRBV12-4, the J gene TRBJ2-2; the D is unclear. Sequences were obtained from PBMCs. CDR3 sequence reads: CASSMRGELFF. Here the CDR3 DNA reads TGTGCCAGCAGTATGAGGGGGGAGCTGTTTTTT.